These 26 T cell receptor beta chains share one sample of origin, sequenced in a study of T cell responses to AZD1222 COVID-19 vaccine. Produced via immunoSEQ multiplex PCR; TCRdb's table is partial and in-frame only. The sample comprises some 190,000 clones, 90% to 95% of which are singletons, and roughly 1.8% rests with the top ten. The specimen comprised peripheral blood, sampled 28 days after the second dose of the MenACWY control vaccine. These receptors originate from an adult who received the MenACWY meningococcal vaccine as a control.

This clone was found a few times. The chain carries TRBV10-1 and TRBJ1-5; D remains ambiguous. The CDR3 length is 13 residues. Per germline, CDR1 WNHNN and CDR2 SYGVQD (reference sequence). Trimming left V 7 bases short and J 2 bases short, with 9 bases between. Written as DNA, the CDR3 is TGCGCCAGCACACCGAGGGGCAATCAGCCCCAGCATTTT. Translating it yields CASTPRGNQPQHF.

CDR3 amino acids: CASSLYRVGDEKLFF. The CDR3 DNA follows: TGTGCCAGCAGCTTGTATCGGGTTGGGGATGAAAAACTGTTTTTT. This rearrangement joins TRBV5-6 to TRBJ1-4; D is ambiguous. The germline gives CDR1 SGHDT, CDR2 YYEEEE. CDR3 length: 15 residues. V lost 1 base and J 6 bases, leaving 13 bases between the germline ends.

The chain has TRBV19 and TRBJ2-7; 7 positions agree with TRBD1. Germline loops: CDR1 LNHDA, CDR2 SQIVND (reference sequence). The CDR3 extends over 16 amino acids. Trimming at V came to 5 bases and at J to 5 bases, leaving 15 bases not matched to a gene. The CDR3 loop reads CASSPSRQGVINEQYF. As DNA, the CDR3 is TGTGCCAGTAGTCCGAGTAGGCAGGGGGTAATCAACGAGCAGTACTTC. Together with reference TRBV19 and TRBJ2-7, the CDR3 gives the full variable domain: DGGITQSPKYLFRKEGQNVTLSCEQNLNHDAMYWYRQDPGQGLRLIYYSQIVNDFQKGDIAEGYSVSREKKESFPLTVTSAQKNPTAFYLCASSPSRQGVINEQYFGPGTRLTVT.

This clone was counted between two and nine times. The chain's CDR3 is CAGTTSGRDTQYF. The CDR3 coding sequence is TGTGCCGGCACTACTAGCGGGAGGGATACGCAGTATTTT. V usage is TRBV28 and J usage is TRBJ2-3, with 12 bases fitting TRBD2. The CDR3 is 13 residues long. Germline V gene lookup returns CDR1 MDHEN and CDR2 SYDVKM. The trim removed 11 bases at V and 6 bases at J, leaving 6 bases unmatched.

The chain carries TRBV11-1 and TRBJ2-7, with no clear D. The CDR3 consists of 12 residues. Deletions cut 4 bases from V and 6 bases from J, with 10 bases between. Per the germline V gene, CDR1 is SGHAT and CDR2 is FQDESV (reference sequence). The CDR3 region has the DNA TGTGCCAGCAGCTCCTTCAGTCTCGAGCAGTACTTC. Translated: CASSSFSLEQYF.

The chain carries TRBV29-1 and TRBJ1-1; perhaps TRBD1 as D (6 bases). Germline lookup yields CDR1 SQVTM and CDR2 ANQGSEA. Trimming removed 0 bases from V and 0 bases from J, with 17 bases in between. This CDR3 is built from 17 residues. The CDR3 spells CSVEDDYQGRMNTEAFF. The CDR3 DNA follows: TGCAGCGTTGAAGACGATTACCAGGGGCGCATGAACACTGAAGCTTTCTTT.

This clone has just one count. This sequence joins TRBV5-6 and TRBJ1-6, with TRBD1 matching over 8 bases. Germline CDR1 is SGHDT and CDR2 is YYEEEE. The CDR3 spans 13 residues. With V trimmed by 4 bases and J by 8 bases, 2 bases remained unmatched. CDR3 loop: CASSGQGDSPLHF. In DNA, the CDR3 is TGTGCCAGCAGCGGACAGGGAGATTCACCCCTCCACTTT.

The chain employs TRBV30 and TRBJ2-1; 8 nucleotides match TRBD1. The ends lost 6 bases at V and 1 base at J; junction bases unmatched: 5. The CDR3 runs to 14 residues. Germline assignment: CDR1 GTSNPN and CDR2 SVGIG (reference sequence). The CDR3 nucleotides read TGTGCCTGTCAGAGGACAGGGTCCTACAATGAGCAGTTCTTC. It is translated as CACQRTGSYNEQFF. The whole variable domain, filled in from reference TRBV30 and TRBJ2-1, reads SQTIHQWPATLVQPVGSPLSLECTVEGTSNPNLYWYRQAAGRGLQLLFYSVGIGQISSEVPQNLSASRPQDRQFILSSKKLLLSDSGFYLCACQRTGSYNEQFFGPGTRLTVL.

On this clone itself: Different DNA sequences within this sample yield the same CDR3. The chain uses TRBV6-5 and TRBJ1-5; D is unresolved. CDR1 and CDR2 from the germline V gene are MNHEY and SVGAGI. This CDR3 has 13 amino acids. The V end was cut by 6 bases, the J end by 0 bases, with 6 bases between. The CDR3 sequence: CASSYDSNQPQHF. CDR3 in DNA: TGTGCCAGCAGCTACGATAGCAATCAGCCCCAGCATTTT.

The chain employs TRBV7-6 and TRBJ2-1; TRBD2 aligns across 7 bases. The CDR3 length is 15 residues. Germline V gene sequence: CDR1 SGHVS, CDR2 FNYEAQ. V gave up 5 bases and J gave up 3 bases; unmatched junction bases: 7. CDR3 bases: TGTGCCAGCAGCGCAACTAGCGCCATCTACAATGAGCAGTTCTTC. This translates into CASSATSAIYNEQFF.

The CDR3 nucleotides are TGTGCCAGCAGTCCCGACTACCCCACCTACGAGCAGTACTTC. Its translation: CASSPDYPTYEQYF. The chain has TRBV3-1 (or the pseudogene TRBV3-2) and TRBJ2-7; D perhaps matches TRBD2 (5 bases). V was shortened by 6 bases and J by 2 bases, with 14 bases between the two germline ends. Germline assignment: CDR1 LGHDT and CDR2 YNNKEL (reference sequence). This CDR3 region has 14 residues.

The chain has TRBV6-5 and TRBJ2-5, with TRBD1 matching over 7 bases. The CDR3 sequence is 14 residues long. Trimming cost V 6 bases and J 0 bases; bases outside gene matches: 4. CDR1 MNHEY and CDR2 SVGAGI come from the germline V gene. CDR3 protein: CASRIGTDQETQYF. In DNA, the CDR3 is TGTGCCAGCAGAATAGGGACAGACCAAGAGACCCAGTACTTC.

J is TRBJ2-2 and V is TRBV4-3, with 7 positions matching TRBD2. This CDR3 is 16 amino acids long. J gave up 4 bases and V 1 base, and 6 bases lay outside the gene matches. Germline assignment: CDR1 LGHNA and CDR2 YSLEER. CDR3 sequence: CASSQVSGASTGELFF. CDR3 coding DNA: TGCGCCAGCAGCCAAGTGAGCGGGGCTAGCACCGGGGAGCTGTTTTTT.

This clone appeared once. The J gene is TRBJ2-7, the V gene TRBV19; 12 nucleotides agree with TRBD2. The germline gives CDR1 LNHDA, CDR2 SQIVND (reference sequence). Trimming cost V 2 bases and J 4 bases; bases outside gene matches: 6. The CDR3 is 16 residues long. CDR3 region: CASSIIRLAGAYEQYF. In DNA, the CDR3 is TGTGCCAGTAGTATAATTCGACTAGCGGGGGCTTACGAGCAGTACTTC.

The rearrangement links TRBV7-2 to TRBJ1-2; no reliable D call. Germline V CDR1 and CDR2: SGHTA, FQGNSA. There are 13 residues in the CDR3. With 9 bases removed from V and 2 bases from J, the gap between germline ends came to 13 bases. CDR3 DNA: TGTGCCAGTGCGGGTGCCGCCAACTATGGCTACACCTTC. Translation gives CASAGAANYGYTF.

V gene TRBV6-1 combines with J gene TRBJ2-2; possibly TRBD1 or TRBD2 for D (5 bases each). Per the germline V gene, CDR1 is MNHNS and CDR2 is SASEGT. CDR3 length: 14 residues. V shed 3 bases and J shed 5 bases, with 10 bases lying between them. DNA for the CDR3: TGTGCCAGCAGTGATGGGGGTCGGACCGGGGAGCTGTTTTTT. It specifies CASSDGGRTGELFF.

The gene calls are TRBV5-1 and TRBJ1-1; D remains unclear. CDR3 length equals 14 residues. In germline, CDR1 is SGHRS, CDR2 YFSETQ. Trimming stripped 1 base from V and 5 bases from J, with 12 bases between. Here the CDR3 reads CASSLIWGSTEAFF. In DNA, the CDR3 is TGCGCCAGCAGCTTGATTTGGGGTAGTACTGAAGCTTTCTTT.

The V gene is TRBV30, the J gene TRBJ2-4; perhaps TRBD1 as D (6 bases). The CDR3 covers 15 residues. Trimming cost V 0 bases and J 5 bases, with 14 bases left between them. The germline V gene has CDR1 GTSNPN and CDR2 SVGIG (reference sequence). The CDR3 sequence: CAWSVQGLPENIQYF. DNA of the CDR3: TGTGCCTGGAGTGTACAGGGCCTACCCGAAAACATTCAGTACTTC.

The CDR3 bases are TGTGCCAGCAGCTTAGACGGGACTCCTTACAATGAGCAGTTCTTC. Translating it yields CASSLDGTPYNEQFF. The chain carries TRBV7-2 and TRBJ2-1, with D perhaps matching TRBD2 (6 bases). V dropped 1 base and J dropped 4 bases, with 11 bases sitting between them. The CDR3 contains 15 residues. Germline CDR1 SGHTA, CDR2 FQGNSA.

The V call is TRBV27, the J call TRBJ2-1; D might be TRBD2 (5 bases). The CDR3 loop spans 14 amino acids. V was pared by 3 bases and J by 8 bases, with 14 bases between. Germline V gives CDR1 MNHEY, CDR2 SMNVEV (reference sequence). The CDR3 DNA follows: TGTGCCAGCAGTTTTTCCGGGGTCGGTTATGAGCAGTTCTTC. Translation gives CASSFSGVGYEQFF.

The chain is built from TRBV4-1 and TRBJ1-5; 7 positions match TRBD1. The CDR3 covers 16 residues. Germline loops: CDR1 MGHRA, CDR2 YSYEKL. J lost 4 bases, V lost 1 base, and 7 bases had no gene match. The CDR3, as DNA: TGCGCCAGCAGCCAAGGGCGGGACAGCTGGAATCAGCCCCAGCATTTT. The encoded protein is CASSQGRDSWNQPQHF.

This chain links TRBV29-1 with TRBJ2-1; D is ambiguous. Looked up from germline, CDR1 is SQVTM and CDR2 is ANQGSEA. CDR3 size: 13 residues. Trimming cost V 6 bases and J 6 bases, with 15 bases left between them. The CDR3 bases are TGCAGCGTAGCCCAATTAGTAGGCAATGAGCAGTTCTTC. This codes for CSVAQLVGNEQFF.

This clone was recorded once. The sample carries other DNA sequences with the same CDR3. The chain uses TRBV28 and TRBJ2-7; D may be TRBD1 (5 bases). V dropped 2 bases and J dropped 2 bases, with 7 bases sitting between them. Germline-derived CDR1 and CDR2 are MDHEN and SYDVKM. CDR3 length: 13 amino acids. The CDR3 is CASSLQGTYEQYF. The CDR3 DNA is TGTGCCAGCAGTTTACAGGGAACCTACGAGCAGTACTTC.

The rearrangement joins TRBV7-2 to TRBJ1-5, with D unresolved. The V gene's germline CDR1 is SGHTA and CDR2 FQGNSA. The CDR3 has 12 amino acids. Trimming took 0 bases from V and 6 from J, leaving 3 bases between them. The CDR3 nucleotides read TGTGCCAGCAGCTTAGCGGGTCAGCCCCAGCATTTT. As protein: CASSLAGQPQHF.

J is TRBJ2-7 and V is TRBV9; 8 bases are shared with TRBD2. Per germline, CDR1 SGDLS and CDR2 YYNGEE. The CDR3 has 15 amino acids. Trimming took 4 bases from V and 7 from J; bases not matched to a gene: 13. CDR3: CASSPPFSGKEEQYF. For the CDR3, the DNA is TGTGCCAGCAGCCCCCCCTTTAGCGGGAAGGAGGAGCAGTACTTC.

The DNA for the CDR3 is TGCGCCAGCAGCCAAGACGGGAGCACTGAAGCTTTCTTT. Its protein product is CASSQDGSTEAFF. V usage is TRBV4-1 and J usage is TRBJ1-1; D not resolved. Germline CDR1 MGHRA, CDR2 YSYEKL. The CDR3 is made up of 13 amino acids. The V end was cut by 0 bases, the J end by 4 bases, with 6 bases between.